This record covers a single T cell receptor beta chain. The data derive from a study of blood T cell repertoires in COVID-19. This CDR3 has 14 amino acids. Trimming at V came to 5 bases and at J to 4 bases, leaving 4 bases not matched to a gene. The germline V gene encodes CDR1 SGHRS and CDR2 YFSETQ. Source study methods: Amplifying reference gene primers gave estimates of nucleated cell counts. This table comes from immunoSEQ multiplex PCR, and its TCRdb copy is limited to in-frame clones, with some not included. That table is the source of V, J and clone size, and D and trimming were worked out from the DNA. The table lists about 91,000 clones, roughly 72% of them singletons.

This receptor was taken from a man in his 70s with acute or convalescent COVID-19. This sequence joins TRBV5-1 and TRBJ1-2; TRBD1 matches at 11 bases. Source material: peripheral blood. The CDR3 reads CASRGQGEGYGYTF. CDR3 in DNA: TGCGCCAGCAGGGGACAGGGGGAAGGCTATGGCTACACCTTC.